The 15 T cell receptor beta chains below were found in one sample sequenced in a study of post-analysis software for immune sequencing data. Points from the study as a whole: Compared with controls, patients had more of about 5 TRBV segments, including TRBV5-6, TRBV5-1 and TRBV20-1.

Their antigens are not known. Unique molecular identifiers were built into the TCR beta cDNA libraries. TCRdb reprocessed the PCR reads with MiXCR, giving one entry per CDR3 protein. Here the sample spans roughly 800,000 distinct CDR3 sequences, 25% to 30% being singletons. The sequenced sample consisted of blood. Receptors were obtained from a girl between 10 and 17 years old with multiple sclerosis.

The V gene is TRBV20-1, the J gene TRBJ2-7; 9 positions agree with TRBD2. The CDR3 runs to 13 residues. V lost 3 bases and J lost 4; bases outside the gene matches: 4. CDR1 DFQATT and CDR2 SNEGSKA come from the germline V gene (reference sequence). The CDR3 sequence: CSASLLAGYEQYF. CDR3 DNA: TGCAGTGCTAGTCTACTAGCGGGTTACGAGCAGTACTTC.

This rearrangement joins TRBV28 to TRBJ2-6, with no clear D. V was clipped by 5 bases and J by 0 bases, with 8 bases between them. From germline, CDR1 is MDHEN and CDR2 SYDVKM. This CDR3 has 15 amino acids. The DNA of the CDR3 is TGTGCCAGCAGTCCAAACCTCTCTGGGGCCAACGTCCTGACTTTC. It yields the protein CASSPNLSGANVLTF.

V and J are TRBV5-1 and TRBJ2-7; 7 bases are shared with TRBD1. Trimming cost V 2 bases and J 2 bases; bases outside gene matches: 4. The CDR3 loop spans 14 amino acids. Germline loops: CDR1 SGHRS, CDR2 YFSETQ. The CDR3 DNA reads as TGCGCCAGCAGCTTTTGGGGACAGACCTACGAGCAGTACTTC. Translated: CASSFWGQTYEQYF.

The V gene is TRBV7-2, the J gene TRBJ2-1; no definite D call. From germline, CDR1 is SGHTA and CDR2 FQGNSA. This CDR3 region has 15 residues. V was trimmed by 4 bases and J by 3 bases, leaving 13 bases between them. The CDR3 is CASSSSDTFYNEQFF. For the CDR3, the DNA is TGTGCCAGCAGCTCCAGCGACACTTTCTACAATGAGCAGTTCTTC.

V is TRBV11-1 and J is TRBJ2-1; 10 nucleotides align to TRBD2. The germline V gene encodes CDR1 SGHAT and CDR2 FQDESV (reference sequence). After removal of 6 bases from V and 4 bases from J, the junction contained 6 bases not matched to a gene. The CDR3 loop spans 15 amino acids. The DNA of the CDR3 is TGTGCCAGCAGGCAAGGACTAGCGGTTTACAATGAGCAGTTCTTC. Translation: CASRQGLAVYNEQFF.

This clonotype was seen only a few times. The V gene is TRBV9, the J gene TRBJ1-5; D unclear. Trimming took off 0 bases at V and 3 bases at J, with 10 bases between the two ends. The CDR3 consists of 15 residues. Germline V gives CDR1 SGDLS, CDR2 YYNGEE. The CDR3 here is CASSVESGYNQPQHF. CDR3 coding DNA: TGTGCCAGCAGCGTAGAGTCAGGCTACAATCAGCCCCAGCATTTT.

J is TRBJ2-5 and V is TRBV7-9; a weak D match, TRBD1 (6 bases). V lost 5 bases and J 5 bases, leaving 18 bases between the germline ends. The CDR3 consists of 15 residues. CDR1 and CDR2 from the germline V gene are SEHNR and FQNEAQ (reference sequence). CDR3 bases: TGTGCCAGCAGCGCTCTGAAACAGGGTTTGGAGACCCAGTACTTC. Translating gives CASSALKQGLETQYF.

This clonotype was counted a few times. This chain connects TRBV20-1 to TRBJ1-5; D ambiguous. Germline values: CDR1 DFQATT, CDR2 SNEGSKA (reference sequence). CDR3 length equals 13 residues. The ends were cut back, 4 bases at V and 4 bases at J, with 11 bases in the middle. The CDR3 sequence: CSATFGQNQPQHF. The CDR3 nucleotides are TGCAGTGCTACTTTCGGCCAAAATCAGCCCCAGCATTTT.

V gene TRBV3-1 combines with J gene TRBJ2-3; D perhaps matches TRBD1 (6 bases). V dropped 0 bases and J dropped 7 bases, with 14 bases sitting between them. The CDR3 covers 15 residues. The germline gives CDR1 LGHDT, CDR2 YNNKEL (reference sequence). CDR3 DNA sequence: TGTGCCAGCAGCCAAGAACCACAGGGCACCCATACGCAGTATTTT. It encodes CASSQEPQGTHTQYF.

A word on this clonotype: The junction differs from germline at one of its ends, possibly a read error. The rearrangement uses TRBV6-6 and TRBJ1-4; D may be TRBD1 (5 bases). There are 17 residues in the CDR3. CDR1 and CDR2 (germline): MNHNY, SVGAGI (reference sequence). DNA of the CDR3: TGTGCCAGCAGCATGAATTCCGGGACCGACTTTAATGAAAAACGGTTTTTT. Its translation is CASSMNSGTDFNEKRFF.

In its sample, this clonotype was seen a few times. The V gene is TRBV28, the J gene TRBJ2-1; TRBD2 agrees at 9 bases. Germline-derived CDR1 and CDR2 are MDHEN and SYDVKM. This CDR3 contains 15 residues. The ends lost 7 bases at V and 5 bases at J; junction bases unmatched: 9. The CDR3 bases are TGTGCCAGCACTCCAGGCGGGGGGGCCAACAATGAGCAGTTCTTC. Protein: CASTPGGGANNEQFF.

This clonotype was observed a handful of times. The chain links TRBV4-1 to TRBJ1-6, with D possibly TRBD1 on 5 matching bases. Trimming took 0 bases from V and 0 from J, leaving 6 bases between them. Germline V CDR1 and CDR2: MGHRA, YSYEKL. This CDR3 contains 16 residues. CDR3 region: CASSQDRGSYNSPLHF. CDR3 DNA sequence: TGCGCCAGCAGCCAAGATAGGGGCTCCTATAATTCACCCCTCCACTTT.

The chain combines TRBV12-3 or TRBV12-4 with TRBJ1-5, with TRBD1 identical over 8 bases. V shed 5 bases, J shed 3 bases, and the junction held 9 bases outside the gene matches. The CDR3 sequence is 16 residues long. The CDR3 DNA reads TGTGCCAGCAGTCCCCAGACAGGGGCCAACAATCAGCCCCAGCATTTT. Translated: CASSPQTGANNQPQHF.

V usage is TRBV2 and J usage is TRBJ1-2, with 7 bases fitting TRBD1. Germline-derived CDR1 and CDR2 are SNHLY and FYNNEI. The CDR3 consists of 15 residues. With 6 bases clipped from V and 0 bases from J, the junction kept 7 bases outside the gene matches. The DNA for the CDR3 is TGTGCCAGCAGCGGCACAGGGGCTCCTAACTATGGCTACACCTTC. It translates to CASSGTGAPNYGYTF.

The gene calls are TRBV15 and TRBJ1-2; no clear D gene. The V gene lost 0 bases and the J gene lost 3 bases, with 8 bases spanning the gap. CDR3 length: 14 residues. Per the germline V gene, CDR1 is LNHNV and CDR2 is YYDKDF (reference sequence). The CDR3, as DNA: TGTGCCACCAGCAGAGATCGACAAGACTATGGCTACACCTTC. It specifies CATSRDRQDYGYTF.